The present TCR beta chain was sequenced within a study of human T cells and chemical hapten exposure. Time point given: patch test 1, 2 weeks after DPC sensitization. Sample treatment: therapeutic diphenylcyclopropenone sensitization with weekly scalp DPC. TCRdb re-called the RACE reads with MiXCR, one entry per CDR3 protein. The sample includes some 380,000 distinct CDR3 sequences, approximately 5% of them seen just once. V was clipped by 4 bases and J by 8 bases, with 17 bases between them. The CDR3 runs 14 residues. Germline lookup yields CDR1 SNHLY and CDR2 FYNNEI. The gene calls are TRBV2 and TRBJ1-2; D unclear. The specimen comprised whole blood, sampled in connection with sensitization to the hapten diphenylcyclopropenone (DPC). This receptor was taken from a woman between 50 and 59 years old with alopecia areata. Some clones in this sample may be carry-over from other donors' samples. The CDR3 bases are TGTGCCAGCAGTGTCCCGGACGGCCTCTCGGGCTACACCTTC. Protein: CASSVPDGLSGYTF.